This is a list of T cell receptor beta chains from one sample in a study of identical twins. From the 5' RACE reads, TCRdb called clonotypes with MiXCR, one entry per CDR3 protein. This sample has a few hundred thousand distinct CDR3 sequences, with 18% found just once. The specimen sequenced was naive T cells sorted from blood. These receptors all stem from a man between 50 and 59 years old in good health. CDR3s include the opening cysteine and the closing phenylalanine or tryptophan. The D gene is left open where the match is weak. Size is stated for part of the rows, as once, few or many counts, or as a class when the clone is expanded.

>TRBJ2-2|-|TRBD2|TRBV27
CAIVGTSGSLNTGELFF
TGTGCCATCGTGGGGACTAGCGGGAGCCTGAACACCGGGGAGCTGTTTTTT
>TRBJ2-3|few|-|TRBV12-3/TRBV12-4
CASSLFGVTDTQYF
TGTGCCAGCAGTTTATTTGGGGTAACAGATACGCAGTATTTT
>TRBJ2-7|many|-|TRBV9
CASSVHGGGWEQYF
TGTGCCAGCAGCGTACATGGCGGGGGCTGGGAGCAGTACTTC
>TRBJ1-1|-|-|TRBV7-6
CASSLSSGVGTEAFF
TGTGCCAGCAGCTTATCTTCAGGGGTTGGCACTGAAGCTTTCTTT
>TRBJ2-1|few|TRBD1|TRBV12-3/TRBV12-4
CASRPGQGTYNEQFF
TGTGCCAGCAGACCGGGACAGGGAACCTACAATGAGCAGTTCTTC
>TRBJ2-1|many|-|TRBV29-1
CSVEFAPGFYNEQFF
TGCAGCGTTGAATTTGCTCCGGGCTTCTACAATGAGCAGTTCTTC
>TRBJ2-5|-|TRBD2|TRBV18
CASSPGLTSGDQETQYF
TGTGCCAGCTCCCCCGGCCTGACTAGCGGGGACCAAGAGACCCAGTACTTC
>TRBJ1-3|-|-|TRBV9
CASSGGLTPSSGNTIYF
TGTGCCAGCAGCGGGGGACTTACGCCCAGCTCTGGAAACACCATATATTTT
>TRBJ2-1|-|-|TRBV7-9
CASSLRRSYNEQFF
TGTGCCAGCAGCTTACGGCGGTCTTACAATGAGCAGTTCTTC
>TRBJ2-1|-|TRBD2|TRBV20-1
CSARIAGAAYNEQFF
TGCAGTGCTAGAATAGCGGGAGCGGCCTACAATGAGCAGTTCTTC
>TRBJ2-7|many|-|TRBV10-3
CAVNTEAYEQYF
TGTGCCGTAAACACAGAGGCCTACGAGCAGTACTTC
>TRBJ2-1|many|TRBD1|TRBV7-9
CASSSQGAARYEQFF
TGTGCCAGCAGCTCTCAGGGGGCTGCTCGATATGAGCAGTTCTTC
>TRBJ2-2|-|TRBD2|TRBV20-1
CSARRTPGGRDTGELFF
TGCAGTGCTAGACGCACCCCGGGGGGGCGCGACACCGGGGAGCTGTTTTTT
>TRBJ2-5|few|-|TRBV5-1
CASSLEPGQETQYF
TGCGCCAGCAGCTTGGAGCCGGGACAAGAGACCCAGTACTTC
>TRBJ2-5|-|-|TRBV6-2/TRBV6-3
CASSRVRETQYF
TGTGCCAGCAGTCGAGTTAGAGAGACCCAGTACTTC
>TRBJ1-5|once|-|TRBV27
CASSLGMNSNQPQHF
TGTGCCAGCAGTTTGGGGATGAATAGCAATCAGCCCCAGCATTTT
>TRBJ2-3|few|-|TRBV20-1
CSAHDRGGSTDTQYF
TGCAGTGCTCATGATCGGGGCGGGTCCACAGATACGCAGTATTTT
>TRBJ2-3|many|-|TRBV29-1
CSVGRDTQYF
TGCAGCGTTGGCAGGGATACGCAGTATTTT
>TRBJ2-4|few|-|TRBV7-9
CASSQDGRVGIQYF
TGTGCCAGCAGCCAGGACGGGCGAGTAGGCATTCAGTACTTC
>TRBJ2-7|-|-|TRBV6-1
CASSPGSVSYEQYF
TGTGCCAGCAGCCCAGGGTCGGTATCCTACGAGCAGTACTTC
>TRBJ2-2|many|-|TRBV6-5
CASSYSRTPNTGELFF
TGTGCCAGCAGTTACTCGAGGACACCGAACACCGGGGAGCTGTTTTTT
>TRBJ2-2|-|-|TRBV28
CASSDPGSPGELFF
TGTGCCAGCAGTGACCCAGGGAGTCCCGGGGAGCTGTTTTTT
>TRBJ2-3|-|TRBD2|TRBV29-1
CSSGGRANTDTQYF
TGCAGCTCTGGGGGGAGGGCCAACACAGATACGCAGTATTTT
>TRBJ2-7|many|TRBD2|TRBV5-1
CASSTGSGSRYEQYF
TGCGCCAGCAGCACAGGGAGCGGGAGTAGATACGAGCAGTACTTC
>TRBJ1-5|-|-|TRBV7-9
CASSLGGDHQPQHF
TGTGCCAGCAGCTTAGGAGGGGATCATCAGCCCCAGCATTTT
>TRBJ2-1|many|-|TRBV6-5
CASSYTLWTRSEQFF
TGTGCCAGCAGTTACACCCTCTGGACACGAAGTGAGCAGTTCTTC
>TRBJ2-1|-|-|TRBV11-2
CASSHHRVENEQFF
TGTGCCAGCAGCCATCACAGGGTTGAGAATGAGCAGTTCTTC